This T cell receptor beta chain was recovered during a study of OX40 agonist ivuxolimab in advanced cancers. The V gene lost 5 bases and the J gene lost 8 bases, with 19 bases spanning the gap. This CDR3 comprises 14 residues. Germline assignment: CDR1 SGHRS and CDR2 YFSETQ. Clones were sequenced by immunoSEQ multiplex PCR, and TCRdb holds only the in-frame ones, with some missing. Here the sample spans about 49,000 clones, 85% to 90% being singletons. The chain is built from TRBV5-1 and TRBJ1-2; D unresolved. This receptor was obtained from an adult with an advanced solid tumor such as melanoma, head and neck, liver or kidney cancer. The sample here was CD4+ or CD8+ T cells sorted from blood, taken in a trial of the OX40 agonist ivuxolimab. The CDR3 nucleotides read TGCGCCAGCAGTATGGACCGGGCGTGGGAGGGCTACACCTTC. Translating it yields CASSMDRAWEGYTF.